These T cell receptor beta chains were read from a single sample in a study of neurological immune-mediated disorders. Each CDR3 protein gets one entry after TCRdb re-called the 5' RACE reads with MiXCR. The sample includes tens of thousands of distinct CDR3 sequences, about 10% of them seen just once. Sequenced input: PBMCs. The receptor source for this set is a woman aged 55-69 years with HTLV-1-associated myelopathy (HAM/TSP). Both conserved end residues are part of each CDR3. Fields, in order: D gene, J gene, V gene, CDR3 length, clone size, CDR3 DNA, CDR3 protein. The D gene is left open where the match is weak. Clone size is given for some rows only: seen once, a few or many times, or a class if the clone is expanded.

d_gene: NA
j_gene: TRBJ1-4
v_gene: TRBV19
len: 14
abundance: many
CDR3nt: TGTGCCAGTAGCTTTCTCCCTGAGAATGAAAAACTGTTTTTT
CDR3aa: CASSFLPENEKLFF

d_gene: TRBD1
j_gene: TRBJ1-2
v_gene: TRBV5-1
len: 14
abundance: many
CDR3nt: TGCGCCAGCAGCCCGGGACAGGGAATACATGGCTACACCTTC
CDR3aa: CASSPGQGIHGYTF

d_gene: NA
j_gene: TRBJ1-3
v_gene: TRBV7-8
len: 14
abundance: many
CDR3nt: TGTGCCAGCAGCTTAGATGGGACAGGAAACACCATATATTTT
CDR3aa: CASSLDGTGNTIYF

d_gene: TRBD1
j_gene: TRBJ1-4
v_gene: TRBV6-2/TRBV6-3
len: 14
abundance: many
CDR3nt: TGTGCCAGCAGACCGGGACAGGGGGCTTTGAGCTACTTTTTT
CDR3aa: CASRPGQGALSYFF

d_gene: TRBD1
j_gene: TRBJ1-2
v_gene: TRBV10-2
len: 16
abundance: many
CDR3nt: TGCGCCAGCAGTGAGCCGGGGGCAGGGGGCAATTATGGCTACACCTTC
CDR3aa: CASSEPGAGGNYGYTF

d_gene: TRBD1
j_gene: TRBJ1-2
v_gene: TRBV7-8
len: 11
abundance: many
CDR3nt: TGTGCCAGCAGCTCGGGACAGGGAGGAACCTTC
CDR3aa: CASSSGQGGTF

d_gene: TRBD1
j_gene: TRBJ2-2
v_gene: TRBV29-1
len: 13
abundance: many
CDR3nt: TGCAGCGCCGACAGGGGGAACACCGGGGAGCTGTTTTTT
CDR3aa: CSADRGNTGELFF

d_gene: TRBD1
j_gene: TRBJ1-1
v_gene: TRBV12-3/TRBV12-4
len: 15
abundance: many
CDR3nt: TGTGCCAGCAGTTCCACTTTAGGGGGCCGAACTGAAGCTTTCTTT
CDR3aa: CASSSTLGGRTEAFF

d_gene: NA
j_gene: TRBJ2-2
v_gene: TRBV18
len: 16
abundance: many
CDR3nt: TGTGCCAGCTCCCTCTTACCGGGACAGAACACCGGGGAGCTGTTTTTT
CDR3aa: CASSLLPGQNTGELFF

d_gene: NA
j_gene: TRBJ2-3
v_gene: TRBV5-1
len: 14
abundance: medium-sized
CDR3nt: TGCGCCAGCAGCTTACAGGGCAGCACAGATACGCAGTATTTT
CDR3aa: CASSLQGSTDTQYF

d_gene: NA
j_gene: TRBJ2-3
v_gene: TRBV20-1
len: 13
abundance: medium-sized
CDR3nt: TGCAGTGCTAGGTGGGGTGGTCCAGATACGCAGTATTTT
CDR3aa: CSARWGGPDTQYF

d_gene: TRBD1
j_gene: TRBJ2-7
v_gene: TRBV5-1
len: 16
abundance: many
CDR3nt: TGCGCCAGCAGCTTACGCCGACAGGGAAGGTCCTACGAGCAGTACTTC
CDR3aa: CASSLRRQGRSYEQYF

d_gene: NA
j_gene: TRBJ2-3
v_gene: TRBV7-2
len: 13
abundance: many
CDR3nt: TGTGCCAGCAGCTACGGACCCACAGATACGCAGTATTTT
CDR3aa: CASSYGPTDTQYF

d_gene: TRBD2
j_gene: TRBJ2-1
v_gene: TRBV30
len: 15
abundance: many
CDR3nt: TGTGCCCAAGCGGGGAGGGCAGTAATTGGGGGTGAGCAGTTCTTC
CDR3aa: CAQAGRAVIGGEQFF

d_gene: NA
j_gene: TRBJ1-1
v_gene: TRBV7-2
len: 14
abundance: medium-sized
CDR3nt: TGTGCCAGCAGCTCGGGTCCTGGTGAGGGTGAAGCTTTCTTT
CDR3aa: CASSSGPGEGEAFF

d_gene: NA
j_gene: TRBJ1-5
v_gene: TRBV20-1
len: 16
abundance: once
CDR3nt: TGCAGTGCTAGAGGGGAAGGGACAAGTGGCAATCAGCCCCAGCATTTT
CDR3aa: CSARGEGTSGNQPQHF

d_gene: NA
j_gene: TRBJ1-5
v_gene: TRBV10-2
len: 16
abundance: many
CDR3nt: TGCGCCAGCAGTGCCCTTGGTGGGTTGGGCAATCAGCCCCAGCATTTT
CDR3aa: CASSALGGLGNQPQHF

d_gene: NA
j_gene: TRBJ2-1
v_gene: TRBV4-1
len: 14
abundance: NA
CDR3nt: TGCGCCAGCAGCCACCCTCTTGAAAGCAATGAGCAGTTCTTC
CDR3aa: CASSHPLESNEQFF

d_gene: NA
j_gene: TRBJ2-1
v_gene: TRBV29-1
len: 13
abundance: many
CDR3nt: TGCAGCGTTGTGAAAGGGGGGTACAATGAGCAGTTCTTC
CDR3aa: CSVVKGGYNEQFF

d_gene: NA
j_gene: TRBJ2-7
v_gene: TRBV20-1
len: 16
abundance: many
CDR3nt: TGCAGTGCTATAACAAGAGCGATTACAGGGAGCTACGAGCAGTACTTC
CDR3aa: CSAITRAITGSYEQYF

d_gene: NA
j_gene: TRBJ1-1
v_gene: TRBV6-1
len: 15
abundance: NA
CDR3nt: TGTGCCAGCAGTGAAGTAGGGAAATCGGGGACTGAAGCTTTCTTT
CDR3aa: CASSEVGKSGTEAFF

d_gene: TRBD2
j_gene: TRBJ2-7
v_gene: TRBV20-1
len: 14
abundance: few
CDR3nt: TGCAGTGCGGAGGGACTAGCGGGGACCTACGAGCAGTACTTC
CDR3aa: CSAEGLAGTYEQYF

d_gene: NA
j_gene: TRBJ1-5
v_gene: TRBV20-1
len: 14
abundance: many
CDR3nt: TGCAGTGCTAGGCAGGGGTATCGCAATCAGCCCCAGCATTTT
CDR3aa: CSARQGYRNQPQHF

d_gene: TRBD1
j_gene: TRBJ1-5
v_gene: TRBV30
len: 15
abundance: many
CDR3nt: TGTGCCTGGAGTCGGACAGGAGATAGCAATCAGCCCCAGCATTTT
CDR3aa: CAWSRTGDSNQPQHF

d_gene: NA
j_gene: TRBJ1-4
v_gene: TRBV6-6
len: 15
abundance: many
CDR3nt: TGTGCCAGCACCAACGGGCGGGGGAGTGGGGAAAAACTGTTTTTT
CDR3aa: CASTNGRGSGEKLFF

d_gene: NA
j_gene: TRBJ2-2
v_gene: TRBV5-1
len: 13
abundance: NA
CDR3nt: TGCGCCAGCAGGGGGGAGCACACCGGGGAGCTGTTTTTT
CDR3aa: CASRGEHTGELFF

d_gene: NA
j_gene: TRBJ2-7
v_gene: TRBV12-3/TRBV12-4
len: 13
abundance: medium-sized
CDR3nt: TGTGCCAGCAGTTTCCGGTTCAACTACGAGCAGTACTTC
CDR3aa: CASSFRFNYEQYF

d_gene: NA
j_gene: TRBJ2-7
v_gene: TRBV7-8
len: 17
abundance: many
CDR3nt: TGTGCCAGCAACCCAGGGGGGTGGGGGACGTCCCTATACGAGCAGTACTTC
CDR3aa: CASNPGGWGTSLYEQYF

d_gene: NA
j_gene: TRBJ2-7
v_gene: TRBV7-8
len: 11
abundance: medium-sized
CDR3nt: TGTGCCAGCAGGTCCGCCTACGAGCAGTACTTC
CDR3aa: CASRSAYEQYF

d_gene: NA
j_gene: TRBJ1-1
v_gene: TRBV20-1
len: 10
abundance: many
CDR3nt: TGCAGTGCTAGGTTCGGCGAAGCTTTCTTT
CDR3aa: CSARFGEAFF

d_gene: NA
j_gene: TRBJ1-2
v_gene: TRBV20-1
len: 12
abundance: many
CDR3nt: TGCAGTGCTAATTATATAGGATATGGCTACACCTTC
CDR3aa: CSANYIGYGYTF